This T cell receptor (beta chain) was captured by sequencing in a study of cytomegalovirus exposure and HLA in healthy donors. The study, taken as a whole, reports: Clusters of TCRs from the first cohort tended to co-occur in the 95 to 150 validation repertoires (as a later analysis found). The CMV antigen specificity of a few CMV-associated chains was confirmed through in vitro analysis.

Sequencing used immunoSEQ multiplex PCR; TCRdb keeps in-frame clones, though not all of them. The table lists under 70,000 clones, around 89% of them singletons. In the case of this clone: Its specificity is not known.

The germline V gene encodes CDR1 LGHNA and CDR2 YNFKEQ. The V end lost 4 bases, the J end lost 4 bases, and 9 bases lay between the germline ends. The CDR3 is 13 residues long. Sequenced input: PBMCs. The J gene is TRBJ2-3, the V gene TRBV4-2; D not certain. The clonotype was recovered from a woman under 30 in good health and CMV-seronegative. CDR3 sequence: CASSLSKADTQYF. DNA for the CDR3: TGTGCCAGCAGCCTTAGCAAGGCAGATACGCAGTATTTT.